The T cell receptor (beta chain) described here comes from a study of T cells in lung cancer brain metastases. At the level of the study: Tobacco use history was present in about 85% of the 20 patients, median about 43 pack-years.

Data came from immunoSEQ multiplex PCR; TCRdb stores just in-frame clones and leaves some out. Of some 3,000 clones listed, more than 75% are singletons. No patient had a history of multiple malignancies, as such patients were excluded. Sample: tumor tissue from the primary lung tumor. The TCR comes from a man aged 55 to 70 with non-small cell lung cancer.

CDR3 sequence reads: CASSPQKMMTQHF. The CDR3 DNA sequence: TGTGCCAGTAGTCCGCAGAAAATGATGACCCAGCATTTT. The genes are TRBV19 and TRBJ1-5; the D is unclear. The CDR3 is 13 residues long. Germline CDR1 is LNHDA and CDR2 is SQIVND (reference sequence). V gave up 5 bases and J gave up 11 bases, with 16 bases separating them.